A selection of T cell receptor beta chains follows, all from one sample in a study of blood T cell repertoires in COVID-19. Generated by immunoSEQ multiplex PCR, the TCRdb table keeps only in-frame clones and is missing some. This sample has a few hundred thousand clones, with about 88% found just once. Sequenced sample: PBMCs or T cells enriched from blood (not recorded which). These receptors were obtained from a woman between 40 and 50 years old who had recovered from COVID-19. Both conserved end residues are trimmed from each CDR3. A D gene is named only where the DNA matches it firmly. Part of the rows lack a size; the others show once, few, many or a class for expanded clones.

d_gene: TRBD2; v_gene: TRBV15; j_gene: TRBJ2-7; abundance: -; CDR3aa: ATSRDLGLAGREQY
d_gene: -; v_gene: TRBV27; j_gene: TRBJ2-7; abundance: -; CDR3aa: ASNTYSGPAYEQY
d_gene: TRBD1; v_gene: TRBV24-1; j_gene: TRBJ2-1; abundance: -; CDR3aa: ATSGLGTGEGDYNEQF
d_gene: TRBD2; v_gene: TRBV30; j_gene: TRBJ2-7; abundance: -; CDR3aa: AWSPSGGGYEQY
d_gene: -; v_gene: TRBV5-3; j_gene: TRBJ1-4; abundance: -; CDR3aa: ARSYTGWGEKLF
d_gene: TRBD1; v_gene: TRBV19; j_gene: TRBJ1-1; abundance: -; CDR3aa: ASSTQGGTEAF
d_gene: -; v_gene: TRBV10-2; j_gene: TRBJ1-6; abundance: once; CDR3aa: ASSESAGAGDNSPLH
d_gene: -; v_gene: TRBV2; j_gene: TRBJ2-3; abundance: few; CDR3aa: ASTAGRNTDTQY
d_gene: -; v_gene: TRBV19; j_gene: TRBJ2-5; abundance: -; CDR3aa: ASSIDQGETQY
d_gene: -; v_gene: TRBV24-1; j_gene: TRBJ1-4; abundance: -; CDR3aa: ATSDPMSDEKLF
d_gene: -; v_gene: TRBV24-1; j_gene: TRBJ2-7; abundance: -; CDR3aa: ATSDPGLSYEQY
d_gene: -; v_gene: TRBV7-8; j_gene: TRBJ2-1; abundance: -; CDR3aa: ASSLYRASVLF
d_gene: -; v_gene: TRBV7-2; j_gene: TRBJ1-6; abundance: -; CDR3aa: ASSLVENNSPLH
d_gene: -; v_gene: TRBV28; j_gene: TRBJ1-1; abundance: -; CDR3aa: ASSTGGLGNTEAF
d_gene: -; v_gene: TRBV28; j_gene: TRBJ1-1; abundance: -; CDR3aa: ASKTGGTNTEAF
d_gene: TRBD1; v_gene: TRBV19; j_gene: TRBJ2-2; abundance: -; CDR3aa: ASSGGATGELF
d_gene: TRBD1; v_gene: TRBV24-1; j_gene: TRBJ1-2; abundance: -; CDR3aa: ATSDSNRGYT
d_gene: -; v_gene: TRBV28; j_gene: TRBJ1-2; abundance: -; CDR3aa: ASNSGVHYGYT
d_gene: TRBD2; v_gene: TRBV9; j_gene: TRBJ2-3; abundance: -; CDR3aa: ASSVAASGIGDTQY
d_gene: -; v_gene: TRBV2; j_gene: TRBJ2-7; abundance: -; CDR3aa: ASSEGAGQSSYEQY
d_gene: TRBD1; v_gene: TRBV24-1; j_gene: TRBJ2-3; abundance: -; CDR3aa: ATSDLTGGDWDTQY
d_gene: -; v_gene: TRBV19; j_gene: TRBJ1-2; abundance: -; CDR3aa: ASSIDHSGYDGYT
d_gene: TRBD1; v_gene: TRBV5-7; j_gene: TRBJ1-5; abundance: -; CDR3aa: ASSCGRQGRIYSNQPQH
d_gene: -; v_gene: TRBV20-1; j_gene: TRBJ2-1; abundance: -; CDR3aa: SASTFGGWDEQF
d_gene: TRBD1; v_gene: TRBV2; j_gene: TRBJ1-1; abundance: -; CDR3aa: ASRSPGGMGDTEAF
d_gene: -; v_gene: TRBV4-2; j_gene: TRBJ2-1; abundance: once; CDR3aa: ASSRVSAYNEQF
d_gene: TRBD2; v_gene: TRBV24-1; j_gene: TRBJ2-1; abundance: -; CDR3aa: ATSEVSGGANEQF
d_gene: -; v_gene: TRBV6-2/TRBV6-3; j_gene: TRBJ2-6; abundance: -; CDR3aa: ASSSVGQGGSGANVLT
d_gene: TRBD1; v_gene: TRBV4-2; j_gene: TRBJ1-6; abundance: -; CDR3aa: ASSQWDREGSPLH
d_gene: -; v_gene: TRBV28; j_gene: TRBJ1-1; abundance: once; CDR3aa: ASSLWQGSVNTEAF
d_gene: -; v_gene: TRBV24-1; j_gene: TRBJ1-5; abundance: -; CDR3aa: ATSGGFSNQPQH
d_gene: TRBD2; v_gene: TRBV10-3; j_gene: TRBJ2-1; abundance: -; CDR3aa: AITEGLAGHNEQF
d_gene: -; v_gene: TRBV5-1; j_gene: TRBJ1-5; abundance: -; CDR3aa: ASSQDSNQPQH
d_gene: TRBD1; v_gene: TRBV6-5; j_gene: TRBJ2-2; abundance: -; CDR3aa: ASSYRQGARGELF
d_gene: TRBD2; v_gene: TRBV6-2/TRBV6-3; j_gene: TRBJ2-7; abundance: -; CDR3aa: ASSYRDWTSGSYEQY
d_gene: -; v_gene: TRBV4-3; j_gene: TRBJ2-3; abundance: -; CDR3aa: ASSQGPAWGGYTQY
d_gene: -; v_gene: TRBV21-1; j_gene: TRBJ2-2; abundance: -; CDR3aa: ASSMGLAGCGAGELF
d_gene: TRBD1; v_gene: TRBV28; j_gene: TRBJ1-3; abundance: -; CDR3aa: ASRVTGRGNTIY
d_gene: -; v_gene: TRBV12-3/TRBV12-4; j_gene: TRBJ2-2; abundance: few; CDR3aa: ASSFRRGGELF
d_gene: TRBD1; v_gene: TRBV7-9; j_gene: TRBJ2-2; abundance: -; CDR3aa: ASSLTGINTGELF
d_gene: -; v_gene: TRBV3-1/TRBV3-2; j_gene: TRBJ1-4; abundance: -; CDR3aa: ASSQDLGVEKLF
d_gene: -; v_gene: TRBV7-2; j_gene: TRBJ1-3; abundance: -; CDR3aa: ASSLGDRVSGNTIY
d_gene: -; v_gene: TRBV23-1; j_gene: TRBJ2-2; abundance: -; CDR3aa: ASSQTRGRSGELF
d_gene: -; v_gene: TRBV5-4; j_gene: TRBJ1-1; abundance: -; CDR3aa: ASSLWTENTEAF
d_gene: TRBD2; v_gene: TRBV7-2; j_gene: TRBJ2-3; abundance: -; CDR3aa: ASSPRGAGAFTDTQY
d_gene: -; v_gene: TRBV30; j_gene: TRBJ1-2; abundance: once; CDR3aa: AWSVGTIGYT
d_gene: TRBD1; v_gene: TRBV5-4; j_gene: TRBJ1-2; abundance: once; CDR3aa: ASSLGGTGKSGGYT
d_gene: -; v_gene: TRBV4-3; j_gene: TRBJ1-3; abundance: once; CDR3aa: ASSRQTGVGNTIY
d_gene: -; v_gene: TRBV6-2/TRBV6-3; j_gene: TRBJ2-5; abundance: -; CDR3aa: ASSYSSLVGETQY
d_gene: TRBD2; v_gene: TRBV19; j_gene: TRBJ2-3; abundance: once; CDR3aa: ASSMILAGARDTQY
d_gene: -; v_gene: TRBV28; j_gene: TRBJ2-1; abundance: -; CDR3aa: ASKPPPRLAYNEQF
d_gene: TRBD1; v_gene: TRBV24-1; j_gene: TRBJ2-3; abundance: -; CDR3aa: ATSDPYRGRGDTQY
d_gene: -; v_gene: TRBV30; j_gene: TRBJ2-4; abundance: -; CDR3aa: AWSVLGVTKNIQY
d_gene: TRBD1; v_gene: TRBV5-6; j_gene: TRBJ2-5; abundance: -; CDR3aa: ASSLVGTGWMRETQY
d_gene: TRBD1; v_gene: TRBV4-1; j_gene: TRBJ2-2; abundance: -; CDR3aa: ASSHPGQGTGELF
d_gene: TRBD2; v_gene: TRBV28; j_gene: TRBJ2-1; abundance: once; CDR3aa: ASSDGREADYNEQF
d_gene: -; v_gene: TRBV9; j_gene: TRBJ2-7; abundance: once; CDR3aa: ASSTGGFSSYEQY
d_gene: TRBD2; v_gene: TRBV10-3; j_gene: TRBJ2-1; abundance: -; CDR3aa: AILGAGGNSYNEQF